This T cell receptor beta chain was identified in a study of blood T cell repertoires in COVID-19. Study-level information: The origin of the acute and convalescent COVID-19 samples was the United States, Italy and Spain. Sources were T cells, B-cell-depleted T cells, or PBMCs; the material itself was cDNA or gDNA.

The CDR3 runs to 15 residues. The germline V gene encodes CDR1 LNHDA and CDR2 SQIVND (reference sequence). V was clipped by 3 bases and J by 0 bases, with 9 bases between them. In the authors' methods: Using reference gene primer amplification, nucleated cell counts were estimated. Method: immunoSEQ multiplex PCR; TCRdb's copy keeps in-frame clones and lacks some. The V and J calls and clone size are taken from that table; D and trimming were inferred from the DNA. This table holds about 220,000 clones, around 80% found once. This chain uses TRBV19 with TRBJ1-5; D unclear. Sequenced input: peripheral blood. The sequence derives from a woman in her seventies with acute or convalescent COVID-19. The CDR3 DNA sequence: TGTGCCAGTAGTATCGTACGGTATAGCAATCAGCCCCAGCATTTT. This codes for CASSIVRYSNQPQHF.